What follows are 30 T cell receptor beta chains derived from one specimen sequenced in a study of T cells in Graves' hyperthyroidism and ophthalmopathy. RNA transcripts yielded amplified TCR beta CDR3 regions. HTBI primers were used for first-round RT-PCR of the TCR CDR3. In TCRdb, the multiplex PCR reads were re-called with MiXCR into one record per CDR3 protein. The profile shows about 570,000 distinct CDR3 sequences, 12% to 15% of them singletons. The sequenced sample consisted of blood. Receptor source: a woman aged 40 to 50 with Graves' hyperthyroidism.

The chain recombines TRBV29-1 with TRBJ1-1; D is undetermined. Germline loops: CDR1 SQVTM, CDR2 ANQGSEA. There are 11 residues in the CDR3. V was clipped by 6 bases and J by 6 bases, with 11 bases between them. Here the CDR3 reads CSVASRAEAFF. CDR3 in DNA: TGCAGCGTGGCGTCGAGGGCTGAAGCTTTCTTT.

This clonotype was seen a handful of times. The chain employs TRBV9 and TRBJ2-5; the match to TRBD1 covers 9 bases. The CDR3 has 15 residues. Germline V gives CDR1 SGDLS, CDR2 YYNGEE. The ends lost 3 bases at V and 5 bases at J; junction bases unmatched: 8. CDR3 loop: CASSALTGGRETQYF. As DNA, the CDR3 is TGTGCCAGCAGCGCCCTGACAGGGGGGCGCGAGACCCAGTACTTC. Full variable domain (remainder filled in from reference TRBV9 and TRBJ2-5): DSGVTQTPKHLITATGQRVTLRCSPRSGDLSVYWYQQSLDQGLQFLIQYYNGEERAKGNILERFSAQQFPDLHSELNLSSLELGDSALYFCASSALTGGRETQYFGPGTRLLVL.

This rearrangement joins TRBV7-9 to TRBJ1-1; tentatively, D is TRBD1 (5 bases). The V gene lost 6 bases and the J gene lost 1 base, with 12 bases spanning the gap. Germline CDR1 SEHNR, CDR2 FQNEAQ (reference sequence). The CDR3 extends over 14 amino acids. The CDR3 reads CASRPGSWNTEAFF. In DNA, the CDR3 is TGTGCCAGCAGGCCAGGGTCTTGGAACACTGAAGCTTTCTTT.

This clonotype has ten or more counts. The rearrangement links TRBV28 to TRBJ2-7, with TRBD1 matching 10 bases. Germline V gene data show CDR1 as MDHEN and CDR2 as SYDVKM. V shed 11 bases and J 3 bases; nucleotides not matched to a gene: 16. The CDR3 runs 16 residues. The CDR3 is CAAAPGQGILSYEQYF. The CDR3 coding sequence is TGTGCCGCGGCCCCGGGACAGGGGATCCTTAGCTACGAGCAGTACTTC. The variable domain in full, completed from reference TRBV28 and TRBJ2-7, reads DVKVTQSSRYLVKRTGEKVFLECVQDMDHENMFWYRQDPGLGLRLIYFSYDVKMKEKGDIPEGYSVSREKKERFSLILESASTNQTSMYLCAAAPGQGILSYEQYFGPGTRLTVT.

The chain is built from TRBV2 and TRBJ2-1, with D unresolved. Per the germline V gene, CDR1 is SNHLY and CDR2 is FYNNEI. V was shortened by 6 bases and J by 10 bases, with 10 bases between the two germline ends. This CDR3 is built from 11 residues. Here the CDR3 reads CASRSPYEQFF. The CDR3 DNA reads as TGTGCCAGCAGGTCTCCCTACGAGCAGTTCTTC.

This clonotype turned up a few times. This chain uses TRBV7-9 with TRBJ1-4; the D gene is possibly TRBD1 (6 bases). The length of the CDR3 is 18 residues. The V and J ends lost 3 bases and 8 bases respectively, with 25 bases between them. The germline CDR1 and CDR2 sequences are SEHNR and FQNEAQ (reference sequence). The CDR3 sequence: CASSFGLHTGRGGEKLFF. The CDR3 nucleotides are TGTGCCAGCAGCTTCGGGCTCCATACTGGCAGGGGAGGCGAAAAACTGTTTTTT.

V and J are TRBV5-6 and TRBJ2-3; TRBD2 aligns across 13 bases. CDR1 and CDR2 from the germline V gene are SGHDT and YYEEEE. CDR3 size: 18 residues. Trimming took 1 base from V and 4 from J; bases not matched to a gene: 9. CDR3: CASSLWGKTSGRPDTQYF. CDR3 nucleotides: TGTGCCAGCAGCTTGTGGGGGAAGACTAGCGGGAGGCCAGATACGCAGTATTTT.

In its sample, this clonotype was seen many times. The chain employs TRBV5-1 and TRBJ2-3; D is tentatively TRBD1 or TRBD2 (6 bases each). There are 20 residues in the CDR3. Germline V lookup: CDR1 SGHRS, CDR2 YFSETQ. V lost 0 bases, J lost 1 base, and 24 bases lay in between. This CDR3 is CASSLDPRKGGSGRTDTQYF. CDR3 DNA: TGCGCCAGCAGCTTGGACCCCCGGAAAGGGGGGAGTGGCCGCACAGATACGCAGTATTTT.

The rearrangement links TRBV7-9 to TRBJ2-1; no clear D gene. There are 12 residues in the CDR3. From germline, CDR1 is SEHNR and CDR2 FQNEAQ (reference sequence). V gave up 5 bases and J gave up 7 bases, with 9 bases separating them. CDR3: CASSHESNEQFF. For the CDR3, the DNA is TGTGCCAGCAGCCATGAAAGTAATGAGCAGTTCTTC. Combining the CDR3 with reference TRBV7-9 and TRBJ2-1 gives the whole variable domain DTGVSQNPRHKITKRGQNVTFRCDPISEHNRLYWYRQTLGQGPEFLTYFQNEAQLEKSRLLSDRFSAERPKGSFSTLEIQRTEQGDSAMYLCASSHESNEQFFGPGTRLTVL.

This clonotype showed up many times. The rearrangement links TRBV2 to TRBJ1-3; D gene ambiguous. The CDR3 loop spans 14 amino acids. V was trimmed by 7 bases and J by 0 bases, leaving 10 bases between them. In germline, CDR1 is SNHLY, CDR2 FYNNEI. CDR3: CASTDSGSGNTIYF. In DNA, the CDR3 is TGTGCCAGCACCGACTCAGGCTCTGGAAACACCATATATTTT.

Concerning this clonotype itself: The germline gene is not matched at one end of the junction; a read error may be the cause. This chain links TRBV20-1 with TRBJ1-2; D perhaps matches TRBD1 (5 bases). The CDR3 sequence is 13 residues long. Per germline, CDR1 DFQATT and CDR2 SNEGSKA (reference sequence). The CDR3 loop reads CSARGEIVNGYTF. CDR3 DNA sequence: TGCAGTGCGAGAGGGGAGATAGTAAATGGCTACACCTTC.

This clonotype came up a few times. J is TRBJ2-3 and V is TRBV25-1, with 14 bases fitting TRBD2. Germline CDR1 MGHDK, CDR2 SYGVNS. This CDR3 is built from 18 residues. Unmatched junction bases numbered 13, after V lost 8 bases and J lost 3 bases. CDR3 loop: CASEGTSGSWYRTDTQYF. The CDR3, as DNA: TGTGCCAGCGAAGGGACTAGCGGGAGTTGGTATAGGACAGATACGCAGTATTTT.

This clonotype appeared many times. The V and J genes are TRBV13 and TRBJ2-5, with 9 positions matching TRBD1. The trim removed 4 bases at V and 2 bases at J, leaving 5 bases unmatched. CDR1 PRHDT and CDR2 FYEKMQ come from the germline V gene (reference sequence). This CDR3 has 15 residues. The CDR3 DNA reads TGTGCCAGCAGCTCGGACAGGGGAGGGCAAGAGACCCAGTACTTC. Its protein is CASSSDRGGQETQYF.

Worth noting for this clonotype: The junction and the germline gene differ at one end; a read error may be behind it. This chain's CDR3 is CASSRQGTYNEQLF. The CDR3, as DNA: TGTGCCAGCAGCAGACAGGGTACCTACAATGAGCAGCTCTTC. This chain connects TRBV27 to TRBJ2-1; TRBD1 matches 7 bases. The length of the CDR3 is 14 residues. CDR1 is MNHEY and CDR2 is SMNVEV in the germline V gene (reference sequence).

This clonotype appeared many times. This sequence joins TRBV12-3 or TRBV12-4 and TRBJ2-1; 8 bases are a match to TRBD2. The CDR3 runs 13 residues. J lost 9 bases, V lost 3 bases, and 4 bases had no gene match. The CDR3 region is CASSFQAGGEQFF. CDR3 coding DNA: TGTGCCAGCAGTTTTCAGGCGGGGGGTGAGCAGTTCTTC.

The rearrangement links TRBV29-1 to TRBJ1-2; 8 bases fit TRBD1. V shed 7 bases, J shed 4 bases, and the junction held 8 bases outside the gene matches. This CDR3 is built from 13 residues. Germline V gene data show CDR1 as SQVTM and CDR2 as ANQGSEA. Here the CDR3 reads CSDDRGVGYGYTF. CDR3 nucleotide sequence: TGCAGCGATGACAGGGGTGTGGGCTATGGCTACACCTTC.

This clonotype was detected ten times or more. V gene TRBV7-8 combines with J gene TRBJ2-3, with D tentatively TRBD1 or TRBD2 (6 bases each). CDR1 and CDR2 from the germline V gene are SGHVS and FQNEAQ. V was trimmed by 5 bases and J by 0 bases, leaving 12 bases between them. The CDR3 extends over 15 amino acids. The CDR3 reads CASSGGQGSTDTQYF. DNA for the CDR3: TGTGCCAGCAGCGGGGGGCAGGGGAGCACAGATACGCAGTATTTT.

At least ten counts were recorded for this clonotype. The chain carries TRBV24-1 and TRBJ2-1; D unclear. Germline V gives CDR1 KGHDR, CDR2 SFDVKD. The CDR3 runs 11 residues. The V and J ends lost 5 bases and 7 bases respectively, with 5 bases between them. CDR3 loop: CATSARNEQFF. DNA of the CDR3: TGTGCCACCAGTGCTAGGAATGAGCAGTTCTTC.

In its sample, this clonotype was seen many times. V usage is TRBV5-1 and J usage is TRBJ2-7; 7 nucleotides line up with TRBD2. Trimming cost V 6 bases and J 1 base; bases outside gene matches: 1. The CDR3 loop spans 12 amino acids. In germline, CDR1 is SGHRS, CDR2 YFSETQ. CDR3 in amino acids: CASMGGSYEQYF. The CDR3 nucleotides are TGCGCCAGCATGGGGGGGTCCTACGAGCAGTACTTC.

This clonotype has more than one count but fewer than ten. V usage is TRBV25-1 and J usage is TRBJ2-1; perhaps TRBD2 as D (6 bases). The ends were cut back, 3 bases at V and 5 bases at J, with 11 bases in the middle. Germline V gives CDR1 MGHDK, CDR2 SYGVNS. The CDR3 has 14 amino acids. The chain's CDR3 is CASSDPREDNEQFF. In DNA form, the CDR3 reads TGTGCCAGCAGTGACCCAAGGGAGGACAATGAGCAGTTCTTC.

This chain links TRBV5-1 with TRBJ1-2; a possible D gene is TRBD1 (5 bases). Germline CDR1 and CDR2: SGHRS and YFSETQ. Trimming pared 6 bases from V and 4 bases from J, leaving 19 bases between. The CDR3 runs to 15 residues. The CDR3 protein is CASTDSSSESYGYTF. CDR3 nucleotide sequence: TGCGCCAGCACCGACAGCTCATCCGAATCCTATGGCTACACCTTC.

This clonotype was counted only a few times. The chain employs TRBV24-1 and TRBJ2-2, with 9 positions matching TRBD1. CDR3 length equals 19 residues. Germline loops: CDR1 KGHDR, CDR2 SFDVKD. V shed 3 bases, J shed 1 base, and the junction held 11 bases outside the gene matches. CDR3 DNA: TGTGCCACCAGTGATGAACAGGGGGCAGTATTAGAGAACACCGGGGAGCTGTTTTTT. It is translated as CATSDEQGAVLENTGELFF.

Many counts were recorded for this clonotype. The chain combines TRBV3-1 with TRBJ2-2, with TRBD2 matching 10 bases. The CDR3 sequence is 17 residues long. CDR1 LGHDT and CDR2 YNNKEL come from the germline V gene (reference sequence). The J segment lost 3 bases and the V segment lost 1 base, leaving 5 bases of the junction unmatched. The CDR3 nucleotides read TGTGCCAGCAGCCAAGTCATTAGCGGGAGGTACACCGGGGAGCTGTTTTTT. Encoded protein: CASSQVISGRYTGELFF.

The V and J genes are TRBV27 and TRBJ1-5; D perhaps matches TRBD1 (6 bases). The CDR3 consists of 15 residues. Trimming removed 8 bases at V and 6 bases at J, with 20 bases between. CDR1 is MNHEY and CDR2 is SMNVEV in the germline V gene (reference sequence). This chain's CDR3 is CASGYVFGGAQPQHF. In DNA form, the CDR3 reads TGTGCCAGCGGTTACGTCTTCGGGGGCGCTCAGCCCCAGCATTTT.

This clonotype has more than one count but fewer than ten. The chain recombines TRBV5-1 with TRBJ1-2; D gene ambiguous. V dropped 0 bases and J dropped 2 bases, with 8 bases sitting between them. CDR1 and CDR2 from the germline V gene are SGHRS and YFSETQ. The CDR3 covers 14 residues. This CDR3 reads CASSLESQNYGYTF. DNA for the CDR3: TGCGCCAGCAGCTTGGAGAGCCAGAACTATGGCTACACCTTC.

In this sample, this clonotype turned up many times. The chain has TRBV30 and TRBJ2-1, with no clear D. Deletions cut 5 bases from V and 4 bases from J, with 6 bases between. The CDR3 covers 11 residues. Germline-derived CDR1 and CDR2 are GTSNPN and SVGIG (reference sequence). CDR3 nucleotide sequence: TGTGCCTGGGAGGTATACAATGAGCAGTTCTTC. This sequence encodes CAWEVYNEQFF. The full variable domain, in which reference TRBV30 and TRBJ2-1 provide the parts outside the CDR3, is SQTIHQWPATLVQPVGSPLSLECTVEGTSNPNLYWYRQAAGRGLQLLFYSVGIGQISSEVPQNLSASRPQDRQFILSSKKLLLSDSGFYLCAWEVYNEQFFGPGTRLTVL.

This clonotype occurred many times. The chain employs TRBV10-3 and TRBJ2-1; 11 nucleotides line up with TRBD2. There are 19 residues in the CDR3. Germline lookup yields CDR1 ENHRY and CDR2 SYGVKD. J gave up 0 bases and V 2 bases, and 9 bases lay outside the gene matches. Here the CDR3 DNA reads TGTGCCATCAGTGAGCCACGGACTAGCGGGCGCATCTCCTACAATGAGCAGTTCTTC. Protein sequence: CAISEPRTSGRISYNEQFF.

This clonotype occurred a few times. V is TRBV19 and J is TRBJ2-2; D is possibly TRBD1 (6 bases). The V gene lost 6 bases and the J gene lost 5 bases, with 16 bases spanning the gap. This CDR3 has 15 residues. Per the germline V gene, CDR1 is LNHDA and CDR2 is SQIVND (reference sequence). The CDR3 is CASRQRGGSTGELFF. In DNA form, the CDR3 reads TGTGCCAGTAGGCAACGAGGGGGTAGTACCGGGGAGCTGTTTTTT.

This clonotype was counted a few times. The genes are TRBV27 and TRBJ2-4; D possibly matches TRBD1 or TRBD2 (5 bases each). The CDR3 spans 15 residues. Germline loops: CDR1 MNHEY, CDR2 SMNVEV (reference sequence). The germline V and J ends were trimmed by 6 bases and 0 bases, with 12 bases remaining between them. The CDR3 loop reads CASRGVGEAKNIQYF. The CDR3 DNA reads as TGTGCCAGCAGGGGCGTGGGGGAAGCCAAAAACATTCAGTACTTC.

In its sample, this clonotype was seen a few times. The rearrangement uses TRBV9 and TRBJ2-1; 8 positions agree with TRBD2. The germline gives CDR1 SGDLS, CDR2 YYNGEE. The CDR3 loop spans 18 amino acids. Trimming removed 3 bases from V and 8 bases from J; junction bases left unmatched: 19. CDR3 sequence: CASSAPGGGATTRDEQFF. The CDR3 DNA reads TGTGCCAGCAGCGCTCCGGGGGGGGGGGCGACTACCCGGGATGAGCAGTTCTTC.